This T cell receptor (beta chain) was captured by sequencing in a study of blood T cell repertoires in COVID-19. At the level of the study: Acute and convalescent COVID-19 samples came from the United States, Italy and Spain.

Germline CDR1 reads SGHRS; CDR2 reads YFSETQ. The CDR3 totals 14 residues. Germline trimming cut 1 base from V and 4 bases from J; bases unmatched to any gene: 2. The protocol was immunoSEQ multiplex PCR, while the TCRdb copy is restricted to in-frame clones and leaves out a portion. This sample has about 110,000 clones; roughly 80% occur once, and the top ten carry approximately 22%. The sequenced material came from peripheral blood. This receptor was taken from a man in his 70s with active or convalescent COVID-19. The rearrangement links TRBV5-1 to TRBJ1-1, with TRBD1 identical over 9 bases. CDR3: CASSLLTGGTEAFF. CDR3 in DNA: TGCGCCAGCAGCTTGTTGACAGGGGGCACTGAAGCTTTCTTT. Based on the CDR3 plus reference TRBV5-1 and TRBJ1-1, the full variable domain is KAGVTQTPRYLIKTRGQQVTLSCSPISGHRSVSWYQQTPGQGLQFLFEYFSETQRNKGNFPGRFSGRQFSNSRSEMNVSTLELGDSALYLCASSLLTGGTEAFFGQGTRLTVV.